The 14 T cell receptor beta chains reported below all come from one sample, sequenced in a study of CD8 T cells in Susac syndrome. RNA totalling roughly 0.45 to 1 ug underwent reverse transcription with random hexamers. TCRdb redid the calling of the immunoSEQ multiplex PCR reads with MiXCR, one entry per CDR3 protein. The sample shows about 130,000 distinct CDR3 sequences, 95% of them seen only once. Sequencing was carried out using CD8+ T cells from PBMCs. The receptors stem from a human donor with Susac syndrome.

A single count supports this clonotype. The chain is built from TRBV25-1 and TRBJ1-1; D unresolved. CDR1 MGHDK and CDR2 SYGVNS come from the germline V gene. V was trimmed by 8 bases and J by 3 bases, leaving 7 bases between them. The CDR3 runs to 11 residues. The CDR3 DNA is TGTGCCAGCGGGGTCTACACTGAAGCTTTCTTT. Translating it yields CASGVYTEAFF.

The rearrangement links TRBV2 to TRBJ2-1; no firm D call. Germline assignment: CDR1 SNHLY and CDR2 FYNNEI. The V end was cut by 5 bases, the J end by 0 bases, with 23 bases between. There are 19 residues in the CDR3. The chain's CDR3 is CASSTPIAARVRSYNEQFF. Here the CDR3 DNA reads TGTGCCAGCAGTACACCCATCGCGGCCCGGGTCCGCTCCTACAATGAGCAGTTCTTC.

The V and J genes are TRBV4-1 and TRBJ2-1; the match to TRBD1 covers 10 bases. V was clipped by 2 bases and J by 7 bases; unmatched bases: 5. The CDR3 loop spans 15 amino acids. Per germline, CDR1 MGHRA and CDR2 YSYEKL. The DNA for the CDR3 is TGCGCCAGCAGCCAAAGGGACAGGGGTGGGAATGAGCAGTTCTTC. It codes for CASSQRDRGGNEQFF.

This sequence joins TRBV29-1 and TRBJ2-1, with D possibly being TRBD1 (6 bases). V lost 7 bases, J lost 0 bases, and 13 bases lay in between. The length of the CDR3 is 14 residues. The germline CDR1 and CDR2 sequences are SQVTM and ANQGSEA. The CDR3 reads CSALGQSSYNEQFF. The CDR3 nucleotides read TGCAGCGCTTTAGGACAGAGCTCCTACAATGAGCAGTTCTTC.

The genes are TRBV5-4 and TRBJ2-2, with 7 bases that match TRBD2. Germline-derived CDR1 and CDR2 are SGHNT and YYREEE (reference sequence). V shed 4 bases, J shed 6 bases, and the junction held 15 bases outside the gene matches. The CDR3 loop spans 17 amino acids. In DNA, the CDR3 is TGTGCCAGCAGCAGCTCGACTAGCCCTAATGGTCCCGGGGAGCTGTTTTTT. Its translation: CASSSSTSPNGPGELFF.

The J gene is TRBJ2-7, the V gene TRBV7-2; 7 positions agree with TRBD1. Germline lookup yields CDR1 SGHTA and CDR2 FQGNSA. This CDR3 has 14 amino acids. The ends lost 5 bases at V and 2 bases at J; junction bases unmatched: 6. The CDR3 is CASSKRQGPYEQYF. The DNA for the CDR3 is TGTGCCAGCAGCAAGCGACAGGGTCCCTACGAGCAGTACTTC.

V usage is TRBV14 and J usage is TRBJ1-2; TRBD1 is a possible D gene (5 bases). V dropped 0 bases and J dropped 5 bases, with 10 bases sitting between them. The germline CDR1 and CDR2 sequences are SGHDN and FVKESK. This CDR3 spans 14 amino acids. This chain's CDR3 is CASSQEGHLYGYTF. The CDR3 DNA is TGTGCCAGCAGCCAAGAAGGACACCTATATGGCTACACCTTC. Based on the CDR3 plus reference TRBV14 and TRBJ1-2, the full variable domain is EAGVTQFPSHSVIEKGQTVTLRCDPISGHDNLYWYRRVMGKEIKFLLHFVKESKQDESGMPNNRFLAERTGGTYSTLKVQPAELEDSGVYFCASSQEGHLYGYTFGSGTRLTVV.

The chain recombines TRBV9 with TRBJ2-1; possible D gene TRBD2, 6 bases. V lost 2 bases to trimming and J lost 6 bases, with 12 bases between them. The CDR3 is 14 residues long. From germline, CDR1 is SGDLS and CDR2 YYNGEE. The CDR3 DNA reads TGTGCCAGCAGCGTCGGCGGCGGGACCAATGAGCAGTTCTTC. Encoded protein: CASSVGGGTNEQFF. Full variable domain (rest looked up from reference TRBV9 and TRBJ2-1): DSGVTQTPKHLITATGQRVTLRCSPRSGDLSVYWYQQSLDQGLQFLIQYYNGEERAKGNILERFSAQQFPDLHSELNLSSLELGDSALYFCASSVGGGTNEQFFGPGTRLTVL.

This clonotype was seen once. V is TRBV9 and J is TRBJ2-5; 7 nucleotides match TRBD2. The germline CDR1 and CDR2 sequences are SGDLS and YYNGEE. Trimming at V came to 4 bases and at J to 4 bases, leaving 10 bases not matched to a gene. CDR3 size: 15 residues. This chain's CDR3 is CASSPWGGSRETQYF. DNA for the CDR3: TGTGCCAGCAGCCCTTGGGGGGGGTCTAGAGAGACCCAGTACTTC.

The chain uses TRBV30 and TRBJ2-1; 8 nucleotides line up with TRBD2. Germline V gene lookup returns CDR1 GTSNPN and CDR2 SVGIG (reference sequence). V shed 4 bases, J shed 5 bases, and the junction held 1 base outside the gene matches. This CDR3 is 12 amino acids long. CDR3 region: CAWIGGDNEQFF. The CDR3 DNA follows: TGTGCCTGGATCGGGGGGGACAATGAGCAGTTCTTC.

This chain links TRBV28 with TRBJ2-3; 7 bases line up with TRBD2. The germline V gene encodes CDR1 MDHEN and CDR2 SYDVKM. The CDR3 is 15 residues long. The V segment lost 2 bases and the J segment 1 base; nucleotides outside the gene matches: 3. Written as DNA, the CDR3 is TGTGCCAGCAGTTTAAGGGCGGGGGGCACAGATACGCAGTATTTT. Translated, it gives CASSLRAGGTDTQYF.

In DNA form, the CDR3 reads TGCAGCGTTGAAGGACAGGGGTCTGGGGCCAACGTCCTGACTTTC. It codes for CSVEGQGSGANVLTF. The chain is built from TRBV29-1 and TRBJ2-6, with 8 bases aligning to TRBD1. This CDR3 is 15 amino acids long. Germline CDR1 SQVTM, CDR2 ANQGSEA. The junction had 0 bases not matched to a gene; V was cut back by 1 base and J by 1 base.

The V gene is TRBV7-6, the J gene TRBJ2-1, with D possibly being TRBD2 (5 bases). The CDR3 is 14 amino acids. V lost 5 bases, J lost 3 bases, and 11 bases lay in between. Germline CDR1 is SGHVS and CDR2 is FNYEAQ. For the CDR3, the DNA is TGTGCCAGCAGCCCAGGAGGAATCTACAATGAGCAGTTCTTC. Translation gives CASSPGGIYNEQFF.

The chain is built from TRBV5-6 and TRBJ2-5; no clear D gene. The CDR3 consists of 14 residues. Germline CDR1 is SGHDT and CDR2 is YYEEEE. The germline V and J ends were trimmed by 4 bases and 10 bases, with 20 bases remaining between them. The CDR3 region is CASSASWALDDQYF. The CDR3 DNA is TGTGCCAGCAGCGCCAGTTGGGCCCTGGATGACCAGTACTTC.